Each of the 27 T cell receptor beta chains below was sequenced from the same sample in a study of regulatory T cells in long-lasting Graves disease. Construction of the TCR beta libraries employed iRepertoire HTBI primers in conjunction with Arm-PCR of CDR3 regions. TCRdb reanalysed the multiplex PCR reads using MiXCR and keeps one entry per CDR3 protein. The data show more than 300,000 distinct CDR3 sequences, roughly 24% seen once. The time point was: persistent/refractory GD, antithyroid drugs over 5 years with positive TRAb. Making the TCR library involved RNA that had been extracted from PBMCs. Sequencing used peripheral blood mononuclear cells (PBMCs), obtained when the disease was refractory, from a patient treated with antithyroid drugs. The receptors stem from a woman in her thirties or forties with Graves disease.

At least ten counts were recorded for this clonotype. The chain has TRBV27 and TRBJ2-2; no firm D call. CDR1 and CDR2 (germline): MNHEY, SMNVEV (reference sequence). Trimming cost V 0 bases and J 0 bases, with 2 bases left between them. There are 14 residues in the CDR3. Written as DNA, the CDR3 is TGTGCCAGCAGTTTATCGACGAACACCGGGGAGCTGTTTTTT. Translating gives CASSLSTNTGELFF.

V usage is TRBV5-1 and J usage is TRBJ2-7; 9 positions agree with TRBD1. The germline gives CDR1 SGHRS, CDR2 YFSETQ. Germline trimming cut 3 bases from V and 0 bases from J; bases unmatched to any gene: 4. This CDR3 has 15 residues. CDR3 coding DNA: TGCGCCAGCAGCTCGCAGACAGGGGGCTCCTACGAGCAGTACTTC. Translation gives CASSSQTGGSYEQYF.

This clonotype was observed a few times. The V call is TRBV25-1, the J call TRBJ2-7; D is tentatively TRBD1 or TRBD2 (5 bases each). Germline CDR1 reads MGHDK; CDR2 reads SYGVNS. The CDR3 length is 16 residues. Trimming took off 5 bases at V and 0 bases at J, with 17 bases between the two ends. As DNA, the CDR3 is TGTGCCAGCAGTCCAGAACCGGGACCTCCCTCCTACGAGCAGTACTTC. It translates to CASSPEPGPPSYEQYF.

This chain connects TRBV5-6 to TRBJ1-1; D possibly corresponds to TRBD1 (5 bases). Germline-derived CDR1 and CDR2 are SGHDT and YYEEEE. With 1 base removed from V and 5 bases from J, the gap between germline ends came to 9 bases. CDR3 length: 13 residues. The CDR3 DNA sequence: TGTGCCAGCAGCTTGTCGGCAGGGACTGAAGCTTTCTTT. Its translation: CASSLSAGTEAFF. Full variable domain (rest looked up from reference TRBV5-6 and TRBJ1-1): DAGVTQSPTHLIKTRGQQVTLRCSPKSGHDTVSWYQQALGQGPQFIFQYYEEEERQRGNFPDRFSGHQFPNYSSELNVNALLLGDSALYLCASSLSAGTEAFFGQGTRLTVV.

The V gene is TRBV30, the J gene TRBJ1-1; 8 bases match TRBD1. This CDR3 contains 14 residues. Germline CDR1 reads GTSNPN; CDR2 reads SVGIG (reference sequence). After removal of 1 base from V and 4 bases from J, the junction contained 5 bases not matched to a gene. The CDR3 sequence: CAWSETTGGTEAFF. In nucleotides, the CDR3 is TGTGCCTGGAGTGAAACCACAGGGGGCACTGAAGCTTTCTTT.

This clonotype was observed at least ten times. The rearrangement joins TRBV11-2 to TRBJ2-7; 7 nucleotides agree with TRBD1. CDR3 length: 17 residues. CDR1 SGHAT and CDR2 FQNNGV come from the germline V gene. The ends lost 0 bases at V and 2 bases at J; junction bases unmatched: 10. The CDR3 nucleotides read TGTGCCAGCAGCTTAGACCCCTTTTCGCAGGGGGCCTACGAGCAGTACTTC. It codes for CASSLDPFSQGAYEQYF.

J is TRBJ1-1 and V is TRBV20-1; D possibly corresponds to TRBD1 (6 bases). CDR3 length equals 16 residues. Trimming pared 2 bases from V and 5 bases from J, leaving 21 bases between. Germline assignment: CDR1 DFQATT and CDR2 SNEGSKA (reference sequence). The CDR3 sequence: CSARPWGGGVKTEAFF. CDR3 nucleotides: TGCAGTGCTAGACCGTGGGGAGGGGGGGTAAAAACTGAAGCTTTCTTT.

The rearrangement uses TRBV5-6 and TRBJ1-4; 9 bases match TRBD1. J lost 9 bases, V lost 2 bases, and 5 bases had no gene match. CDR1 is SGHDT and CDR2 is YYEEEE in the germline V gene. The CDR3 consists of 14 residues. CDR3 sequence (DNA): TGTGCCAGCAGCTTCGGGACAGGGAATCAAAAACTGTTTTTT. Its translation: CASSFGTGNQKLFF.

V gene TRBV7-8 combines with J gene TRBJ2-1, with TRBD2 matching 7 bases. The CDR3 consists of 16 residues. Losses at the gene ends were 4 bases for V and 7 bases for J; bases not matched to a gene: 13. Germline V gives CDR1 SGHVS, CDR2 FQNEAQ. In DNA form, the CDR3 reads TGTGCCAGCAGCTCCGGTCGGGGCGGGAGAGCGAATGAGCAGTTCTTC. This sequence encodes CASSSGRGGRANEQFF.

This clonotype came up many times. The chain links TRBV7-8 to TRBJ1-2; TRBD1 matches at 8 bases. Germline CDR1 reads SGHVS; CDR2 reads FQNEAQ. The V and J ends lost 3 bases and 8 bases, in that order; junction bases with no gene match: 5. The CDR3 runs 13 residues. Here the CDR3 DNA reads TGTGCCAGCAGCTTGAAGGACAGGGACGGCTACACCTTC. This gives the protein CASSLKDRDGYTF.

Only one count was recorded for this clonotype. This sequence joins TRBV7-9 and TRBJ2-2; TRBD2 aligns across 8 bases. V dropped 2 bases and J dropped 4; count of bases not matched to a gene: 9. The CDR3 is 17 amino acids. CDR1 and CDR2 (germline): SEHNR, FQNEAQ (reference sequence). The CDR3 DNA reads TGTGCCAGCAGCTTACTCTCCGCGGGAGGATTCACCGGGGAGCTGTTTTTT. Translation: CASSLLSAGGFTGELFF.

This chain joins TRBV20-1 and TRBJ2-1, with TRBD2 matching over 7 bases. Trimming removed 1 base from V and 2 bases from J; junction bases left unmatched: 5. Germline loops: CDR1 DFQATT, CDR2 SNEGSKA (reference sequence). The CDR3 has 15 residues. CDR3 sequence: CSARAASGTYNEQFF. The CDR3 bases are TGCAGTGCTAGAGCGGCTAGCGGAACCTACAATGAGCAGTTCTTC.

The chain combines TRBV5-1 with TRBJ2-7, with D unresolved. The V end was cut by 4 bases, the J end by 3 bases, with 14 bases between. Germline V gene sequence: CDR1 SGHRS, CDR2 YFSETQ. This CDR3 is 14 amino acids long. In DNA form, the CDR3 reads TGCGCCAGCAGCCCTCTAGTGGGCAACTACGAGCAGTACTTC. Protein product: CASSPLVGNYEQYF.

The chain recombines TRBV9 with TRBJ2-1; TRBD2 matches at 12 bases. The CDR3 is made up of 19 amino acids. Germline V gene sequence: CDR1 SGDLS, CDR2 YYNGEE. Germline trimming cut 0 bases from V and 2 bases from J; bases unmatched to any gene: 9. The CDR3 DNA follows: TGTGCCAGCAGCGTAGAGGGAGGCAGACTAGCGGGAGCCTACAATGAGCAGTTCTTC. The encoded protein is CASSVEGGRLAGAYNEQFF.

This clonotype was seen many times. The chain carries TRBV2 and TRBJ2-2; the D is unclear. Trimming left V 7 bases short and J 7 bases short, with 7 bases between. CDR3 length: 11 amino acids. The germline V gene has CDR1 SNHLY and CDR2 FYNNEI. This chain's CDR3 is CASNGFGELFF. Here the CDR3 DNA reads TGTGCCAGCAATGGGTTCGGGGAGCTGTTTTTT.

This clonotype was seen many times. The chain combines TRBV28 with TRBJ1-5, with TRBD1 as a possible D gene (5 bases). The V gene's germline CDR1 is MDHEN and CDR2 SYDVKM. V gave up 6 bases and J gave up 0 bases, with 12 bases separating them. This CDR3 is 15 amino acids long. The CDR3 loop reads CASSPGRGSNQPQHF. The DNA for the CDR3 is TGTGCCAGCAGCCCAGGGAGGGGTAGCAATCAGCCCCAGCATTTT. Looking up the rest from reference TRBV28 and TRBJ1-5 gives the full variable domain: DVKVTQSSRYLVKRTGEKVFLECVQDMDHENMFWYRQDPGLGLRLIYFSYDVKMKEKGDIPEGYSVSREKKERFSLILESASTNQTSMYLCASSPGRGSNQPQHFGDGTRLSIL.

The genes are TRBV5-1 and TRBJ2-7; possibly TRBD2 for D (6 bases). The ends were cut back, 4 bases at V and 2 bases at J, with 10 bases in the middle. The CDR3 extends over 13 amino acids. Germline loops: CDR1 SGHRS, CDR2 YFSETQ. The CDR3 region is CASSHGTAYEQYF. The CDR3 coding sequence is TGCGCCAGCAGCCATGGGACTGCCTACGAGCAGTACTTC.

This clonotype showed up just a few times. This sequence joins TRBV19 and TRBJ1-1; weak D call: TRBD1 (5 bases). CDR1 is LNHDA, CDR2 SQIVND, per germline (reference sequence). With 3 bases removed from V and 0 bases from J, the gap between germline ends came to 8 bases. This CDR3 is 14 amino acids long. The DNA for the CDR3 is TGTGCCAGTAGTATGCCGGGGCTGAACACTGAAGCTTTCTTT. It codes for CASSMPGLNTEAFF.

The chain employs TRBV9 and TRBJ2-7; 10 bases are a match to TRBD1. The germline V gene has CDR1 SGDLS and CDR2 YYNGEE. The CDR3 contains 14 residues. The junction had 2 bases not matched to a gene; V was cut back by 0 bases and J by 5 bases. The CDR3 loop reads CASSVGDRGHEQYF. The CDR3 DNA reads TGTGCCAGCAGCGTAGGGGACAGGGGCCACGAGCAGTACTTC.

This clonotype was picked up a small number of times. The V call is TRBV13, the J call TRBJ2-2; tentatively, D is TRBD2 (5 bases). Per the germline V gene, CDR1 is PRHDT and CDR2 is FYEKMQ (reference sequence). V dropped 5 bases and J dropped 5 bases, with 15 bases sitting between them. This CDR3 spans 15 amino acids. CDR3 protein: CASSLRRGQTGELFF. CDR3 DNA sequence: TGTGCCAGCAGCCTACGTCGGGGTCAGACCGGGGAGCTGTTTTTT.

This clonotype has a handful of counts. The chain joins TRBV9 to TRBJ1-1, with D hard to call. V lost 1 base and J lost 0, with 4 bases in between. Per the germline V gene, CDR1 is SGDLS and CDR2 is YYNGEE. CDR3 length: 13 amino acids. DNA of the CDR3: TGTGCCAGCAGCGTACTGGTGAACACTGAAGCTTTCTTT. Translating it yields CASSVLVNTEAFF.

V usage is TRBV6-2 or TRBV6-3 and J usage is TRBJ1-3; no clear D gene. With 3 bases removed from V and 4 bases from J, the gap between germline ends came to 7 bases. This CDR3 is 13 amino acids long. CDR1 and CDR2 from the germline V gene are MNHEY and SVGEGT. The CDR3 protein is CASSYGYGNTIYF. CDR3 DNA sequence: TGTGCCAGCAGTTATGGTTACGGAAACACCATATATTTT.

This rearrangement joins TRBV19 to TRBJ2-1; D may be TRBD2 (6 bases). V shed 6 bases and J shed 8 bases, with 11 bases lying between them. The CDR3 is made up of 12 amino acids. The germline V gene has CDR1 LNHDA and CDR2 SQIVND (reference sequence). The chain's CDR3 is CASRGLWHEQFF. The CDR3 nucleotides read TGTGCCAGTAGGGGACTTTGGCATGAGCAGTTCTTC.

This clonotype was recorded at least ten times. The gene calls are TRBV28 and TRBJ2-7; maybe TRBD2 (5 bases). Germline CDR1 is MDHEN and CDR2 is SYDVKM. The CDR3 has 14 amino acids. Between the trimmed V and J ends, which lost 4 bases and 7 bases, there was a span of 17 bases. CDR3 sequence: CASSYGDRMGEQYF. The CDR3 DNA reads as TGTGCCAGCAGTTACGGGGATAGGATGGGGGAGCAGTACTTC. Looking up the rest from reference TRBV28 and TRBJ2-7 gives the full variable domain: DVKVTQSSRYLVKRTGEKVFLECVQDMDHENMFWYRQDPGLGLRLIYFSYDVKMKEKGDIPEGYSVSREKKERFSLILESASTNQTSMYLCASSYGDRMGEQYFGPGTRLTVT.

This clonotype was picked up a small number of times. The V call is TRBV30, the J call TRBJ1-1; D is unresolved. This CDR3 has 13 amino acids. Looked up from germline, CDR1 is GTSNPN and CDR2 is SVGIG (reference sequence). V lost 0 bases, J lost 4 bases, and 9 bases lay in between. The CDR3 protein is CAWSVGWLTEAFF. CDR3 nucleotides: TGTGCCTGGAGTGTCGGGTGGCTCACTGAAGCTTTCTTT.

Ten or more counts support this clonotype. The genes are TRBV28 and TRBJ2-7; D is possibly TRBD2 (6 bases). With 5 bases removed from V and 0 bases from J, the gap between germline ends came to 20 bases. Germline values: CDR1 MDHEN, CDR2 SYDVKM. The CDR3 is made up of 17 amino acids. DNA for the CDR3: TGTGCCAGCAGTCCCCCCGGGGGAGCCTTTACCTCCTACGAGCAGTACTTC. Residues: CASSPPGGAFTSYEQYF.

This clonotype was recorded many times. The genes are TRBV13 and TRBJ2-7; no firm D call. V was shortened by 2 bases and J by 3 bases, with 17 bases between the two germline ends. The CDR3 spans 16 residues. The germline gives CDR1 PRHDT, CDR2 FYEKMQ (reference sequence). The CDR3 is CASSLRHKTGNYEQYF. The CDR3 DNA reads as TGTGCCAGCAGCTTACGTCATAAGACCGGCAACTACGAGCAGTACTTC.